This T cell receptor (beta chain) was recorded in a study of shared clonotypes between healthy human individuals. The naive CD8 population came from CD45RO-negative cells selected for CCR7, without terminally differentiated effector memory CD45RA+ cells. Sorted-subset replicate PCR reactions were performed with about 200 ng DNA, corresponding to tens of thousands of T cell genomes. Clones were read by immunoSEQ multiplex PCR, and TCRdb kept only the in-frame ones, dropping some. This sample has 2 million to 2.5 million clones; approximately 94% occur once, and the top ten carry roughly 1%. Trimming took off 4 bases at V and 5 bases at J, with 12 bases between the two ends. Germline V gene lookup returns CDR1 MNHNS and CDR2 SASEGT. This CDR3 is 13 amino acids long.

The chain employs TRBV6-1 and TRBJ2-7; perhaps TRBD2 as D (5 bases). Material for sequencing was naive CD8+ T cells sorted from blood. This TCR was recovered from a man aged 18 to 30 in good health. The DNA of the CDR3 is TGTGCCAGCAGTGGGGGTGCGGGCCACGAGCAGTACTTC. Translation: CASSGGAGHEQYF.